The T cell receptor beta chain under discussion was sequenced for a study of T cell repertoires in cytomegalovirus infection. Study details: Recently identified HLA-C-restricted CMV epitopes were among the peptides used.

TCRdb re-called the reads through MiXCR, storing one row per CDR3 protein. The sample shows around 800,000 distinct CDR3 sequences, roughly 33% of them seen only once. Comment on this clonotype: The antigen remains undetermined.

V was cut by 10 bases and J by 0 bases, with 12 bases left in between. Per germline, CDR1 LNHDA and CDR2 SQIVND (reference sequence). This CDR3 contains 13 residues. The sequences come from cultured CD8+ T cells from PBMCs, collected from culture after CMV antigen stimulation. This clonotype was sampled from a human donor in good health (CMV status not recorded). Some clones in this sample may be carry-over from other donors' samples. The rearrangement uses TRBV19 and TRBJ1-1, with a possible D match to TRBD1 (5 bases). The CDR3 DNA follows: TGTGCCACCCGGACATTTTTGAACACTGAAGCTTTCTTT. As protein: CATRTFLNTEAFF.